This TCR beta chain was documented in a study of OX40 agonist ivuxolimab in advanced cancers. Germline-derived CDR1 and CDR2 are LNHDA and SQIVND (reference sequence). V was cut by 7 bases and J by 0 bases, with 15 bases left in between. The CDR3 is made up of 15 amino acids. TCRdb keeps only in-frame clones here, not all; method: immunoSEQ multiplex PCR. The sample consists of around 92,000 clones, more than 75% of them appearing once. The sequence derives from an adult with an advanced solid tumor such as melanoma, head and neck, liver or kidney cancer. The material sequenced was CD4+ or CD8+ T cells sorted from blood, taken in a trial of the OX40 agonist ivuxolimab. This chain joins TRBV19 and TRBJ1-2; D call uncertain. CDR3 DNA sequence: TGTGCCAGTAAGCTCTTCGAAAGAGCTAACTATGGCTACACCTTC. Its translation: CASKLFERANYGYTF.